The rows below give T cell receptor beta chains drawn from one sample of a study of blood T cell repertoires in COVID-19. Repertoires were generated with immunoSEQ multiplex PCR, while TCRdb's copy carries only in-frame clones and drops some. The sample has approximately 180,000 clones, roughly 82% seen once. Input material: PBMCs or T cells enriched from blood (not recorded which). These receptors were collected from an older woman with acute COVID-19. Both conserved end residues are part of each CDR3. Fields, in order: D gene, V gene, clone size, J gene, CDR3 DNA, CDR3 protein. D genes are given only for firm matches. Some rows have no size entry. The others give once, few or many, or a class for an expanded clone.

>TRBD1|TRBV5-1|NA|TRBJ1-2
TGCGCCAGCAGCTTAACCGGGACAGGTCCTAACTATGGCTACACCTTC
CASSLTGTGPNYGYTF
>NA|TRBV7-2|NA|TRBJ2-5
TGTGCCAGTGCCGGGGTCAGAAGTGGGACCCAGTACTTC
CASAGVRSGTQYF
>TRBD2|TRBV9|NA|TRBJ2-5
TGTGCCAGCAGCGTGGGACTAGCTGAAGAGACCCAGTACTTC
CASSVGLAEETQYF
>TRBD1|TRBV11-2|NA|TRBJ2-5
TGTGCCAGCAGAAGGCAGGGGGTCGTTCTAGAGACCCAGTACTTC
CASRRQGVVLETQYF
>NA|TRBV7-2|NA|TRBJ1-3
TGTGCCAGCAGTTCTAGTCCAAGTGCTGGAAACACCATATATTTT
CASSSSPSAGNTIYF
>NA|TRBV9|NA|TRBJ1-3
TGTGCCAGCAGCGTTGAAGCTAACACCATATATTTT
CASSVEANTIYF
>NA|TRBV11-2|few|TRBJ1-1
TGTGCCAGCAGCTTTCGTAGGAACACTGAAGCTTTCTTT
CASSFRRNTEAFF
>TRBD1|TRBV10-3|NA|TRBJ2-1
TGTGCCATCAGTGAGCCGGGACAGAGCTCCTACAATGAGCAGTTCTTC
CAISEPGQSSYNEQFF
>TRBD2|TRBV5-4|NA|TRBJ2-3
TGTGCCAGCAGCTTTCTAGCGGGGGGGCCAAGCACAGATACGCAGTATTTT
CASSFLAGGPSTDTQYF
>TRBD2|TRBV5-1|NA|TRBJ2-1
TGCGCCAGCAGCTGGAGCGGGGATGAGCAGTTCTTC
CASSWSGDEQFF
>NA|TRBV5-1|NA|TRBJ2-5
TGCGCCAGCAGCTTCACATGGGGCGAAGGGACCCAGTACTTC
CASSFTWGEGTQYF
>TRBD2|TRBV9|NA|TRBJ2-1
TGTGCCAGCAGCGCAACCAGCGGGAGAGGCAATGAGCAGTTCTTC
CASSATSGRGNEQFF
>TRBD2|TRBV19|NA|TRBJ2-1
TGTGCCAGTAGTATCGGGACTAGAAGGGAGCAGTTCTTC
CASSIGTRREQFF
>TRBD1|TRBV5-4|many|TRBJ1-4
TGTGCCAGCAGCCAGGGACAGGGGCCAACACGAGAAAAACTGTTTTTT
CASSQGQGPTREKLFF
>TRBD1|TRBV7-2|NA|TRBJ1-4
TGTGCCAGCACCCCGGGCCGGGCAGGGGGTAATGAAAAACTGTTTTTT
CASTPGRAGGNEKLFF
>TRBD1|TRBV19|NA|TRBJ1-2
TGTGCCAGTAGTGCCGGGACAGGGACAGGTGGCTACACCTTC
CASSAGTGTGGYTF